The clone carrying this T cell receptor beta chain showed up many times. TCRdb re-derived calls from the 5' RACE reads in MiXCR, one entry per CDR3 protein. The sample has about 60,000 distinct CDR3 sequences, roughly 4% seen once. The CDR3 is 16 amino acids. Germline CDR1 SQVTM, CDR2 ANQGSEA. V gave up 0 bases and J gave up 4 bases; unmatched junction bases: 8. The data were obtained in a study of neurological immune-mediated disorders. Sequenced: PBMCs. This receptor was obtained from a woman aged 45 to 65 with multiple sclerosis. This chain connects TRBV29-1 to TRBJ2-4; 8 nucleotides agree with TRBD1. The chain's CDR3 is CSVEDLRGTGKNIQYF. The DNA of the CDR3 is TGCAGCGTTGAAGATCTTAGGGGGACAGGAAAAAACATTCAGTACTTC.